There are a few counts of the clone carrying this TCR beta chain. This sample was taken from a study of blood T cells in healthy people across ages. For the second PCR, which ran for about 7 to 11 cycles, a sample-barcoded 5' primer and a J-beta primer mix were used. From the 5' RACE reads, TCRdb called clonotypes with MiXCR, one entry per CDR3 protein. The table includes roughly 1,800,000 distinct CDR3 sequences, less than 50% detected once. In germline, CDR1 is SGHTA, CDR2 FQGNSA. The CDR3 is 13 amino acids. V dropped 5 bases and J dropped 9 bases, with 16 bases sitting between them. The chain carries TRBV7-2 and TRBJ2-5; possible D gene TRBD2, 5 bases. The receptor's source is a woman between 35 and 50 years old in good health. The sample taken for sequencing was blood. The CDR3 nucleotides are TGTGCCAGCAGCCTCGCCTCGGGGTGGGCCCAGTACTTC. Protein: CASSLASGWAQYF.